This T cell receptor (beta chain) appears in the sequencing data of a study of human T cells and chemical hapten exposure. Time point here: patch test 1, 2 weeks after DPC sensitization. Noted treatment: therapeutic diphenylcyclopropenone sensitization with weekly scalp DPC. This CDR3 region has 14 residues. The V gene lost 6 bases and the J gene lost 7 bases, with 16 bases spanning the gap. Germline V gives CDR1 SEHNR, CDR2 FQNEAQ (reference sequence). One entry per CDR3 protein results from TCRdb running MiXCR on the RACE reads. The sample carries tens of thousands of distinct CDR3 sequences, roughly a tenth recorded once.

This chain links TRBV7-9 with TRBJ2-1; D may be TRBD2 (5 bases). The source was whole blood, collected in connection with sensitization to the hapten diphenylcyclopropenone (DPC). The source of this sequence is a man between 35 and 55 years old with alopecia areata. Some clones in this sample may be carry-over from other donors' samples. CDR3 nucleotide sequence: TGTGCCAGCAGTCTGCGGCTAGCTGGGAATGAGCAGTTCTTC. Its translation is CASSLRLAGNEQFF.